The clone carrying this T cell receptor (beta chain) has only a few counts. Its antigen is undetermined. CDR1 is SNHLY, CDR2 FYNNEI, per germline. The CDR3 sequence is 13 residues long. V shed 7 bases and J shed 2 bases, with 10 bases lying between them. This entry is derived from a study of lymphopenia after photon versus proton radiotherapy. The method was immunoSEQ multiplex PCR; TCRdb's version includes in-frame clones alone and lacks a portion of them. Among tens of thousands of clones, approximately 91% were seen once, and the ten largest hold 2.9%. Study results and caveats: Oligoclonal CD8+ Temra expansion after nadir drove photon patients' diversity drop. Proton therapy kept repertoires fairly stable, unlike photons, which gained effector/memory cells. Post-nadir TCR diversity decline inversely tracked overall survival among those who died. Survival link was tested only in deceased patients; proton benefit remains a possibility.

The sequences come from peripheral blood, collected from a patient treated with photon-based radiotherapy. This receptor was taken from a woman between 65 and 79 years old with pancreatic cancer. V gene TRBV2 combines with J gene TRBJ2-3; D gene uncertain. This CDR3 is CASNSRPTDTQYF. The CDR3, as DNA: TGTGCCAGCAATTCAAGGCCCACAGATACGCAGTATTTT.